The clone carrying this T cell receptor beta chain has only a few counts. The CDR3 has 16 amino acids. Losses at the gene ends were 4 bases for V and 1 base for J; bases not matched to a gene: 8. The germline V gene has CDR1 LNHDA and CDR2 SQIVND (reference sequence). This specimen belongs to a study of beta chain features in type 1 diabetes. Since all of the isolated RNA was reverse transcribed, expressed TCRB transcripts were what got sequenced. Measured with immunoSEQ multiplex PCR; TCRdb has only the in-frame clones, and not every one. Counted here are 130,000 to 150,000 clones, around 9.3% occurring once; the ten biggest clones make up around 1.2%.

This chain links TRBV19 with TRBJ2-3, with TRBD1 matching 7 bases. This TCR came from a man aged 18-30 years in good health. The material sequenced was naive CD4+ T cells from blood. As DNA, the CDR3 is TGTGCCAGTAGTACGACAGGGTCTTGGGGCACAGATACGCAGTATTTT. Amino acid sequence: CASSTTGSWGTDTQYF. The complete variable domain, with remaining parts taken from reference TRBV19 and TRBJ2-3, reads DGGITQSPKYLFRKEGQNVTLSCEQNLNHDAMYWYRQDPGQGLRLIYYSQIVNDFQKGDIAEGYSVSREKKESFPLTVTSAQKNPTAFYLCASSTTGSWGTDTQYFGPGTRLTVL.